This T cell receptor (beta chain) is from a study of T cell repertoires in cytomegalovirus infection. The wider study: HLA-B-restricted CMV epitopes that are well studied were used alongside recently identified HLA-C-restricted ones. In public TCR beta signatures, there were indications of both CMV infection and matching HLA type.

Whole-study results and caveats: HLA-C-restricted CMV-specific TCR beta clonotypes were dominant in the ex vivo response. Carriers of CMV plus the relevant HLA were identified by cumulative public TCR beta family frequency.

Each CDR3 protein gets one entry after TCRdb re-called the reads with MiXCR. The table has around 570,000 distinct CDR3 sequences, under 45% seen once; the top ten hold 48%. CDR1 and CDR2 from the germline V gene are MNHNY and SVGAGI (reference sequence). The length of the CDR3 is 13 residues. V was cut by 2 bases and J by 6 bases, with 8 bases left in between. On this clonotype itself: Its antigen is as yet unknown.

The chain joins TRBV6-6 to TRBJ1-5, with D unresolved. Material: cultured PBMCs, obtained from culture after CMV antigen stimulation. The clonotype comes from a human donor in good health (CMV status not recorded). Some clones in this sample may be carry-over from other donors' samples. The CDR3 protein is CASSYARVQPQHF. The CDR3 coding sequence is TGTGCCAGCAGTTACGCCCGGGTTCAGCCCCAGCATTTT.